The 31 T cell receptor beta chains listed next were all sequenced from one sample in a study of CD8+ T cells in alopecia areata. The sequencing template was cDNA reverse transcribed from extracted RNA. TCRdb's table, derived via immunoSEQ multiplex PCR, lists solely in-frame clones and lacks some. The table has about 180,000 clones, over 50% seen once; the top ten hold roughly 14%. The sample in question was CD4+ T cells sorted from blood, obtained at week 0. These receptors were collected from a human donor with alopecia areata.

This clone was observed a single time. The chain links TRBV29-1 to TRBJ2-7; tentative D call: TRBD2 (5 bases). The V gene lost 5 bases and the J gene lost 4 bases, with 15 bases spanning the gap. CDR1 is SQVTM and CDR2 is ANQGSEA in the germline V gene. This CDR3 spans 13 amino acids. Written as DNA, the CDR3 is TGCAGCGTTCCGGGCCCACGGGAATACGAGCAGTACTTC. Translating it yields CSVPGPREYEQYF.

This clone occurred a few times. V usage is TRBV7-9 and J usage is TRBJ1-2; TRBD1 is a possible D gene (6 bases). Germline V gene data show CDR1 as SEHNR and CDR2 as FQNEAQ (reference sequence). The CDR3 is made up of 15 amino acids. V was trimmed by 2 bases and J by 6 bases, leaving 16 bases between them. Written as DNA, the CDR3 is TGTGCCAGCAGCTTACAAGCGGGGGCAGGCAATGGCTACACCTTC. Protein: CASSLQAGAGNGYTF.

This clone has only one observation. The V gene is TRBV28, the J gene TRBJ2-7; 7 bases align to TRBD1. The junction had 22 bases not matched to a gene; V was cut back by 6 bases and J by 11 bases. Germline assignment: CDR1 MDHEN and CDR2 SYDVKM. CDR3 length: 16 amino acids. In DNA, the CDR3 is TGTGCCAGCAGACCTCATACAAGCGAGGGGGCGCAGATAAAGTACTTC. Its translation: CASRPHTSEGAQIKYF.

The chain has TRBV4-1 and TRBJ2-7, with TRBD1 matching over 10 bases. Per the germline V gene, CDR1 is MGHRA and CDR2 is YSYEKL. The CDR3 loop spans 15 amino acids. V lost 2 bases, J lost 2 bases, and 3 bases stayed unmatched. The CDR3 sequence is CASSQTGTGAYEQYF. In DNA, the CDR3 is TGCGCCAGCAGCCAAACCGGGACAGGGGCCTACGAGCAGTACTTC.

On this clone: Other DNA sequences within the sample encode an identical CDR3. Written as DNA, the CDR3 is TGCAGCGTTGTAAGAGGGAACACCGGGGAGCTGTTTTTT. This gives the protein CSVVRGNTGELFF. The chain couples TRBV29-1 to TRBJ2-2; D call uncertain. The CDR3 is 13 residues long. Per germline, CDR1 SQVTM and CDR2 ANQGSEA. V lost 4 bases and J 1 base, leaving 7 bases between the germline ends.

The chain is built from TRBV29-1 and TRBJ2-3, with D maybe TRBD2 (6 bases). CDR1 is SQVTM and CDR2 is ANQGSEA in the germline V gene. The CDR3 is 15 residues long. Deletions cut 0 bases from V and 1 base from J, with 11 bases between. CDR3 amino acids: CSVEDQGLGTDTQYF. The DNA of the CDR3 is TGCAGCGTTGAAGATCAGGGACTCGGCACAGATACGCAGTATTTT.

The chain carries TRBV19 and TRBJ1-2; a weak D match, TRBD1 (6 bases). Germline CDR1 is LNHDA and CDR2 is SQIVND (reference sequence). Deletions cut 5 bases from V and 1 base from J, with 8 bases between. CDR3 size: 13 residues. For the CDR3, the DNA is TGTGCCAGTAGTCTACAGGGTAACTATGGCTACACCTTC. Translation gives CASSLQGNYGYTF.

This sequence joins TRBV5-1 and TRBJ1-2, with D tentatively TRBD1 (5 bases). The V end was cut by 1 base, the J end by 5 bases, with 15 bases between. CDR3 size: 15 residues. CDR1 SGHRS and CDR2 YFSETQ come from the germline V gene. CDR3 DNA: TGCGCCAGCAGCTTGTCACAGCCGGGGGGGTATGGCTACACCTTC. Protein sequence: CASSLSQPGGYGYTF.

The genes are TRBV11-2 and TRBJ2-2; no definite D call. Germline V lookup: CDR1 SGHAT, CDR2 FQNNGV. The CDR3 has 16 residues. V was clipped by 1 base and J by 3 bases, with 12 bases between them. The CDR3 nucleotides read TGTGCCAGCAGCTTAGTTCGGCGCGGTCACACCGGGGAGCTGTTTTTT. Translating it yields CASSLVRRGHTGELFF.

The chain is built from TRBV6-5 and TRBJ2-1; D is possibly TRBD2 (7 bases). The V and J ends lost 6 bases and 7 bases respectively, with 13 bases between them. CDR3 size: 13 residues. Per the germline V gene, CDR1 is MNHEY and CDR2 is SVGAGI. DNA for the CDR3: TGTGCCAGCAGACAAAAGGGGGGGAATGAGCAGTTCTTC. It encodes CASRQKGGNEQFF.

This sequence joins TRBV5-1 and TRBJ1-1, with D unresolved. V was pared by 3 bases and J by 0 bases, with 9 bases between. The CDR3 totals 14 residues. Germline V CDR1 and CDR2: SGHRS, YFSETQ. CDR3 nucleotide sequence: TGCGCCAGCAGCTCGGGCAGCATGAACACTGAAGCTTTCTTT. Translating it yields CASSSGSMNTEAFF.

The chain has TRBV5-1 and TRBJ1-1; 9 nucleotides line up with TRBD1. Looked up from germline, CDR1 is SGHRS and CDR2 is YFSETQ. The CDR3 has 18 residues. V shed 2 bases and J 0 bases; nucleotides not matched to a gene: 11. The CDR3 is CASSFRTGGGRMNTEAFF. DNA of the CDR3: TGCGCCAGCAGCTTTCGAACAGGGGGCGGTAGGATGAACACTGAAGCTTTCTTT.

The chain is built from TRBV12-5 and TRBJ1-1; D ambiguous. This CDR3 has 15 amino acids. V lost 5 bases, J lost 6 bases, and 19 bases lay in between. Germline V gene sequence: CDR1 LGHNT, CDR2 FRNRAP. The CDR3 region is CASGQTGIPFSEAFF. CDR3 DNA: TGTGCTAGTGGTCAAACCGGGATCCCTTTCTCTGAAGCTTTCTTT.

CDR3 amino acids: CASSEPGVMNTEAFF. CDR3 DNA: TGTGCCAGCAGTGAACCGGGGGTTATGAACACTGAAGCTTTCTTT. The chain employs TRBV6-1 and TRBJ1-1; a possible D gene is TRBD1 (5 bases). Germline CDR1 MNHNS, CDR2 SASEGT. The germline V and J ends were trimmed by 2 bases and 0 bases, with 10 bases remaining between them. This CDR3 has 15 residues.

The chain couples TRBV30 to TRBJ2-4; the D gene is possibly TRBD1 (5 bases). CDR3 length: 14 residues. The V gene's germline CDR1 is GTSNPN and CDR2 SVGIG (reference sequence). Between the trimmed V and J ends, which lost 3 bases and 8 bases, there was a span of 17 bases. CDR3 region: CAWRPGRSSYIQYF. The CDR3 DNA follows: TGTGCCTGGAGGCCAGGGCGGTCATCGTACATTCAGTACTTC. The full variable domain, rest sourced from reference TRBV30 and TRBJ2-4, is SQTIHQWPATLVQPVGSPLSLECTVEGTSNPNLYWYRQAAGRGLQLLFYSVGIGQISSEVPQNLSASRPQDRQFILSSKKLLLSDSGFYLCAWRPGRSSYIQYFGAGTRLSVL.

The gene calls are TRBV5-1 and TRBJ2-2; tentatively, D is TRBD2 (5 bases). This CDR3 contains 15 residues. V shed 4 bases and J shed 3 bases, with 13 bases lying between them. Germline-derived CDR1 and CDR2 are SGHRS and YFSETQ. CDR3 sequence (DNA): TGCGCCAGCAGCGCTGGGTCCGGGGACACCGGGGAGCTGTTTTTT. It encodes CASSAGSGDTGELFF.

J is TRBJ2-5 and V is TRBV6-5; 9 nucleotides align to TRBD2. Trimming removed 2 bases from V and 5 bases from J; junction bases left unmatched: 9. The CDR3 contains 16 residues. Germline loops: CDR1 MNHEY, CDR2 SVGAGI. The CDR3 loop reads CASSYEGGGAVETQYF. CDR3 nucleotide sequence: TGTGCCAGCAGTTACGAGGGCGGGGGGGCCGTGGAGACCCAGTACTTC.

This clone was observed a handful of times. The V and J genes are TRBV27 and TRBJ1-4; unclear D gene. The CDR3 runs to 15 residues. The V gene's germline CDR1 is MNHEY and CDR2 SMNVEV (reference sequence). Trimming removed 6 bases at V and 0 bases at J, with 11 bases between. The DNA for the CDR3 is TGTGCCAGCAGGCGTGGGATGACAACTAATGAAAAACTGTTTTTT. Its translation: CASRRGMTTNEKLFF.

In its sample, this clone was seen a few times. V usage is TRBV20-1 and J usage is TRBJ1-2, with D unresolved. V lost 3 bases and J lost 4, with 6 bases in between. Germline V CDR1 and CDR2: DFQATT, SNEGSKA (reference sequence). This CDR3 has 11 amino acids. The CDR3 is CSARSGYGYTF. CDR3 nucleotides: TGCAGTGCTAGGTCGGGCTATGGCTACACCTTC.

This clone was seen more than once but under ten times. The CDR3: CSVVLRLAGGGELFF. The CDR3 DNA reads as TGCAGCGTTGTATTAAGACTAGCGGGGGGCGGGGAGCTGTTTTTT. The V and J genes are TRBV29-1 and TRBJ2-2; 13 bases map to TRBD2. Per germline, CDR1 SQVTM and CDR2 ANQGSEA. This CDR3 spans 15 amino acids. V lost 4 bases to trimming and J lost 7 bases; unmatched junction nucleotides: 6.

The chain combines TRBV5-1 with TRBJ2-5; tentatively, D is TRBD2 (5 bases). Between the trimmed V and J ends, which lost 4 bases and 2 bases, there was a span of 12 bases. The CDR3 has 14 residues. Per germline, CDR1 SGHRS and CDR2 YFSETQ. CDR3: CASSHTSGQETQYF. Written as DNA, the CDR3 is TGCGCCAGCAGCCATACTAGTGGGCAAGAGACCCAGTACTTC.

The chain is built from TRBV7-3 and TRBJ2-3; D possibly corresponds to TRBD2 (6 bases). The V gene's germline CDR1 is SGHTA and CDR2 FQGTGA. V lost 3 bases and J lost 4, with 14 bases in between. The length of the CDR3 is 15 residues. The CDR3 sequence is CASSFGGYGADTQYF. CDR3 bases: TGTGCCAGCAGCTTCGGGGGTTATGGGGCAGATACGCAGTATTTT.

In DNA form, the CDR3 reads TGTGCCAGCAGTGCGGTCCGGAGTGGGGAGACCCAGTACTTC. Translation gives CASSAVRSGETQYF. The chain is built from TRBV2 and TRBJ2-5; D gene ambiguous. This CDR3 is built from 14 residues. Between the trimmed V and J ends, which lost 4 bases and 5 bases, there was a span of 14 bases. Germline assignment: CDR1 SNHLY and CDR2 FYNNEI.

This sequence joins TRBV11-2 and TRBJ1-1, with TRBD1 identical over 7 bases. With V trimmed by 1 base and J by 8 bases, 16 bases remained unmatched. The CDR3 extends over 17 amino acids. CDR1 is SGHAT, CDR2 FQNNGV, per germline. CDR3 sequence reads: CASSLGYNVVGTEEAFF. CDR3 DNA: TGTGCCAGCAGCTTAGGATACAATGTAGTTGGGACAGAAGAAGCTTTCTTT.

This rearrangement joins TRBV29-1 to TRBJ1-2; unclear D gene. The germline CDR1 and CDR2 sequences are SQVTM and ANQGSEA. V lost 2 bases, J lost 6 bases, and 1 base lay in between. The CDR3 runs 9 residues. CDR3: CSVENGYTF. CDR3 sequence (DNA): TGCAGCGTTGAAAATGGCTACACCTTC.

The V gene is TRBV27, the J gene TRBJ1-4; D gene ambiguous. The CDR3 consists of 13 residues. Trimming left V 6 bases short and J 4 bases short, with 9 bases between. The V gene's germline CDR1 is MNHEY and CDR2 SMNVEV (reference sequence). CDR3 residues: CASSDMGNEKLFF. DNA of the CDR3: TGTGCCAGCAGCGACATGGGTAATGAAAAACTGTTTTTT.

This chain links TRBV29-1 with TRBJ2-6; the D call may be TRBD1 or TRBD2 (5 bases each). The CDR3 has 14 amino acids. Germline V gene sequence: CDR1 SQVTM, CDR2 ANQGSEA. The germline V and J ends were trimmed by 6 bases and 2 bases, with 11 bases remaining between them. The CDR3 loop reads CSVLGETGANVLTF. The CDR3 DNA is TGCAGCGTCTTAGGGGAGACTGGGGCCAACGTCCTGACTTTC.

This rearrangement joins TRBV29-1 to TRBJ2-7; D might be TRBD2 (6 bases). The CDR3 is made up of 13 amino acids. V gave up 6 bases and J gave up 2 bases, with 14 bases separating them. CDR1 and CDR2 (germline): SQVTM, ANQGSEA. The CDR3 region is CSVSRDWTYEQYF. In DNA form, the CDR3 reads TGCAGCGTAAGCCGGGACTGGACCTACGAGCAGTACTTC.

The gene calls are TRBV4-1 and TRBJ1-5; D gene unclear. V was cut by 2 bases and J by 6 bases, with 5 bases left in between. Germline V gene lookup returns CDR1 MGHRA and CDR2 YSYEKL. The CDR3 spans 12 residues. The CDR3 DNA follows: TGCGCCAGCAGCCAACCCGGTCAGCCCCAGCATTTT. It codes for CASSQPGQPQHF.

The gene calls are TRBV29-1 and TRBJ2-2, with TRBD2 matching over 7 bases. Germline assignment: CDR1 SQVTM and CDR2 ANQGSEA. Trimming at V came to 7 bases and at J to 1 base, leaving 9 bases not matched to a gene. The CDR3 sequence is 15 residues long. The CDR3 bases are TGCAGCGCCAGGGAGGGGTTGGGGAACACCGGGGAGCTGTTTTTT. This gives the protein CSAREGLGNTGELFF.

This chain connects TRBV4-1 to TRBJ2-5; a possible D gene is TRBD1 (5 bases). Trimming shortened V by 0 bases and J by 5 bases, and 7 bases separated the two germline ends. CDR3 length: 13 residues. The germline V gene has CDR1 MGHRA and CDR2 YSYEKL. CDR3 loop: CASSQDPGETQYF. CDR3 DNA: TGCGCCAGCAGCCAAGACCCAGGGGAGACCCAGTACTTC.